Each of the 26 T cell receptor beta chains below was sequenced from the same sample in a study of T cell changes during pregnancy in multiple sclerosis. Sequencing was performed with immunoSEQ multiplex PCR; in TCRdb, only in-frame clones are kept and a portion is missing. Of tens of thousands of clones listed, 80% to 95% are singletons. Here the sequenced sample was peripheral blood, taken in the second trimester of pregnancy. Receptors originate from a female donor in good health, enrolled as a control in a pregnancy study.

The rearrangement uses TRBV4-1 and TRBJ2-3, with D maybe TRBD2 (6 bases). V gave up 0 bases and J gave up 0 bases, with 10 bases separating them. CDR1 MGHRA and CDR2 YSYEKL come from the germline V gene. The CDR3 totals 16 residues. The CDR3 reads CASSQDGRGSTDTQYF. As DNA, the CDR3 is TGCGCCAGCAGCCAAGATGGGCGGGGTAGCACAGATACGCAGTATTTT.

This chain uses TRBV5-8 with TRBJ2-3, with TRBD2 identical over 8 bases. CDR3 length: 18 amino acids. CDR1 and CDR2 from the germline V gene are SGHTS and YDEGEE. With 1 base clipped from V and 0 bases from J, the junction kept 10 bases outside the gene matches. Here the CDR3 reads CASSLYGSGGSSTDTQYF. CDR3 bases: TGTGCCAGCAGCTTGTATGGGAGCGGGGGCTCTAGCACAGATACGCAGTATTTT.

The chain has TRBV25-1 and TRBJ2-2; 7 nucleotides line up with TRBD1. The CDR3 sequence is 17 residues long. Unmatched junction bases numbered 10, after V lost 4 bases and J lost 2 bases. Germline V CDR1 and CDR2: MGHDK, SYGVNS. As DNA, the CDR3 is TGTGCCAGCAGTGCTCTCCAAGGACAGGCTAACACCGGGGAGCTGTTTTTT. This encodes CASSALQGQANTGELFF.

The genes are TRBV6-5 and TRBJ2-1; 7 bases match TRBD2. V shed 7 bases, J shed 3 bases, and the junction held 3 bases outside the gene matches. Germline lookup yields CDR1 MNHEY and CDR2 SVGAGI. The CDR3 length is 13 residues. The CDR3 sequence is CASTGGGYNEQFF. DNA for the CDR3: TGTGCCAGCACCGGCGGGGGCTACAATGAGCAGTTCTTC.

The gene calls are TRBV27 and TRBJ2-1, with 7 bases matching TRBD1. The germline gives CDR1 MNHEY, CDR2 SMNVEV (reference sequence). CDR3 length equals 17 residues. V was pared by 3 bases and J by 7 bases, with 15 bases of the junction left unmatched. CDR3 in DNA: TGTGCCAGCAGTTTTTACAAGGGGGCGGACCAGTGGAATGAGCAGTTCTTC. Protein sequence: CASSFYKGADQWNEQFF.

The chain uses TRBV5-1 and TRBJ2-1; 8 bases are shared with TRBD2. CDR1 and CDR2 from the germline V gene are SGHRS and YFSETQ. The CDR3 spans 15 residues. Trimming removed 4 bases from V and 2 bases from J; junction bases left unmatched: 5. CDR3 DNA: TGCGCCAGCAGCGATCCCGGGGGGGCCTACAATGAGCAGTTCTTC. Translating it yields CASSDPGGAYNEQFF.

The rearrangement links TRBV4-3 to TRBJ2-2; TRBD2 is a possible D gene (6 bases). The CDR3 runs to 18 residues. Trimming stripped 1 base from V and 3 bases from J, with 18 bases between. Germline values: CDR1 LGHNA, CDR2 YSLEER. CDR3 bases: TGCGCCAGCAGCCAAGTGATCGCGGGGCTGTTCGACACCGGGGAGCTGTTTTTT. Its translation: CASSQVIAGLFDTGELFF.

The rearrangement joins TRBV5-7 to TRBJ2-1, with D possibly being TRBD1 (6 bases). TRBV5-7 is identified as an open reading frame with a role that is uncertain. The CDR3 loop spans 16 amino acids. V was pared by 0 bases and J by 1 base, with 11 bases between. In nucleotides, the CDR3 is TGTGCCAGCAGCTTGGTTACAGGGCGATCCTACAATGAGCAGTTCTTC. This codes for CASSLVTGRSYNEQFF.

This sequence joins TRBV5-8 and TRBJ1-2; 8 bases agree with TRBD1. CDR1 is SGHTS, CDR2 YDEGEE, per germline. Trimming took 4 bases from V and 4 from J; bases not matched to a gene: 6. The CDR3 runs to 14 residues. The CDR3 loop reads CASSRDRTTYGYTF. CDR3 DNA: TGTGCCAGCAGCCGGGACAGGACTACCTATGGCTACACCTTC.

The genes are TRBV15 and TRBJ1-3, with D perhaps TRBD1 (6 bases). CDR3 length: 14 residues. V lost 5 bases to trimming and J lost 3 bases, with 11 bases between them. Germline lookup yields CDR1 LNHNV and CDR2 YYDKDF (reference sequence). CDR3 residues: CATSGSGVGNTIYF. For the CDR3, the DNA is TGTGCCACCAGCGGATCAGGGGTTGGAAACACCATATATTTT. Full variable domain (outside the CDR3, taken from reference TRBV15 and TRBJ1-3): DAMVIQNPRYQVTQFGKPVTLSCSQTLNHNVMYWYQQKSSQAPKLLFHYYDKDFNNEADTPDNFQSRRPNTSFCFLDIRSPGLGDTAMYLCATSGSGVGNTIYFGEGSWLTVV.

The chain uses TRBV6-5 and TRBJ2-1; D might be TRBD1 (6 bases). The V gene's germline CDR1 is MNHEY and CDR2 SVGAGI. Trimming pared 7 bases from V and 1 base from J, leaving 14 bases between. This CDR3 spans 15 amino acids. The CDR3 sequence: CASIGTSGSYNEQFF. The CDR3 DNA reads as TGTGCCAGCATCGGGACATCCGGGTCCTACAATGAGCAGTTCTTC.

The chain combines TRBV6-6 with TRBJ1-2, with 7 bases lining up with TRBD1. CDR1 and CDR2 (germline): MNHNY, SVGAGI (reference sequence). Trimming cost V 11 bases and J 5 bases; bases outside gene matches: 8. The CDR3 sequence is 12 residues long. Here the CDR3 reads CAAAGTEYGYTF. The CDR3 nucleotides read TGTGCCGCGGCCGGGACAGAATATGGCTACACCTTC.

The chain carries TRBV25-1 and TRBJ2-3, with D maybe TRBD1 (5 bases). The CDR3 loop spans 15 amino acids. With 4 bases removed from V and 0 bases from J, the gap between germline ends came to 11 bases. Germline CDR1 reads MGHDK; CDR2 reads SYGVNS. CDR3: CASSGAGPSTDTQYF. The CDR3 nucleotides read TGTGCCAGCAGTGGGGCAGGGCCAAGCACAGATACGCAGTATTTT.

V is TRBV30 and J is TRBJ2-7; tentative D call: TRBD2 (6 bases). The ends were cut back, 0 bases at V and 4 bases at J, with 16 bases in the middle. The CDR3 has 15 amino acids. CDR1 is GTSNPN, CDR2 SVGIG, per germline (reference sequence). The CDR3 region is CAWSVGEEAPYEQYF. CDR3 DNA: TGTGCCTGGAGTGTAGGGGAGGAGGCCCCGTACGAGCAGTACTTC.

The DNA for the CDR3 is TGTGCCAGCAGTTTGGACAGAATGAACACTGAAGCTTTCTTT. Encoded protein: CASSLDRMNTEAFF. The chain employs TRBV6-1 and TRBJ1-1; a possible D gene is TRBD1 (6 bases). Germline CDR1 reads MNHNS; CDR2 reads SASEGT. V was clipped by 5 bases and J by 0 bases, with 10 bases between them. The CDR3 consists of 14 residues.

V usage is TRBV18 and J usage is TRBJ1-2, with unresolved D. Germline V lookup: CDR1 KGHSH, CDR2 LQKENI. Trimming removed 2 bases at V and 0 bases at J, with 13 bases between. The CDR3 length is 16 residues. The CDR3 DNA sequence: TGTGCCAGCTCACCATCCGGGGAAGGTACTAACTATGGCTACACCTTC. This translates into CASSPSGEGTNYGYTF.

The CDR3 DNA sequence: TGTGCCAGCAGCTCCTCCGGGACAGGGCACACTGAAGCTTTCTTT. Translating it yields CASSSSGTGHTEAFF. This sequence joins TRBV7-6 and TRBJ1-1, with 9 bases fitting TRBD1. V lost 4 bases to trimming and J lost 3 bases; unmatched junction nucleotides: 6. Looked up from germline, CDR1 is SGHVS and CDR2 is FNYEAQ. The CDR3 is 15 residues long. Full variable domain (missing parts from reference TRBV7-6 and TRBJ1-1): GAGVSQSPRYKVTKRGQDVALRCDPISGHVSLYWYRQALGQGPEFLTYFNYEAQQDKSGLPNDRFSAERPEGSISTLTIQRTEQRDSAMYRCASSSSGTGHTEAFFGQGTRLTVV.

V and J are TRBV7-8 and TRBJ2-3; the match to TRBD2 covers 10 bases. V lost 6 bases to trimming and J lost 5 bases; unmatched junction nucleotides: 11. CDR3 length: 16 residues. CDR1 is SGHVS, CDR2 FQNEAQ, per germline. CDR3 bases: TGTGCCAGCAGTCGAAGGCTAGCGGGGGTAGGAGATACGCAGTATTTT. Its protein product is CASSRRLAGVGDTQYF.

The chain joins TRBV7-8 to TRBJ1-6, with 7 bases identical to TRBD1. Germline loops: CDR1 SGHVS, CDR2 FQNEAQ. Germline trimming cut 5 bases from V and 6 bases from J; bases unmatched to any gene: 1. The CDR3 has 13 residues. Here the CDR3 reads CASSPGGNSPLHF. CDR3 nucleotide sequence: TGTGCCAGCAGCCCAGGGGGTAATTCACCCCTCCACTTT.

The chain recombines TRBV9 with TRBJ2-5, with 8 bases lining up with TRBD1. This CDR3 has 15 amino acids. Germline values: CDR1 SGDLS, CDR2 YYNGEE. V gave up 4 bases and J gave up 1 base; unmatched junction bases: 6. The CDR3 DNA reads TGTGCCAGCAGCCCCCAGACAGGGGCCCAAGAGACCCAGTACTTC. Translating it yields CASSPQTGAQETQYF.

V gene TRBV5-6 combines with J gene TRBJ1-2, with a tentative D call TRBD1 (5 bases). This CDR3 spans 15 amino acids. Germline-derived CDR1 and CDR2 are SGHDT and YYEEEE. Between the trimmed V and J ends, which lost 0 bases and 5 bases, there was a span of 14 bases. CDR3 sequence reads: CASSLARGTYYGYTF. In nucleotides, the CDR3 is TGTGCCAGCAGCTTGGCCCGTGGGACTTATTATGGCTACACCTTC. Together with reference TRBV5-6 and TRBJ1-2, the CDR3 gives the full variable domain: DAGVTQSPTHLIKTRGQQVTLRCSPKSGHDTVSWYQQALGQGPQFIFQYYEEEERQRGNFPDRFSGHQFPNYSSELNVNALLLGDSALYLCASSLARGTYYGYTFGSGTRLTVV.

DNA of the CDR3: TGTGCCAGCAGTCAAGGGTACAGGGGAAGGGGTGAAGCTTTCTTT. Its protein is CASSQGYRGRGEAFF. The rearrangement uses TRBV7-2 and TRBJ1-1; TRBD1 matches 7 bases. The germline gives CDR1 SGHTA, CDR2 FQGNSA. After removal of 6 bases from V and 7 bases from J, the junction contained 14 bases not matched to a gene. This CDR3 region has 15 residues. Full variable domain (remainder filled in from reference TRBV7-2 and TRBJ1-1): GAGVSQSPSNKVTEKGKDVELRCDPISGHTALYWYRQSLGQGLEFLIYFQGNSAPDKSGLPSDRFSAERTGGSVSTLTIQRTQQEDSAVYLCASSQGYRGRGEAFFGQGTRLTVV.

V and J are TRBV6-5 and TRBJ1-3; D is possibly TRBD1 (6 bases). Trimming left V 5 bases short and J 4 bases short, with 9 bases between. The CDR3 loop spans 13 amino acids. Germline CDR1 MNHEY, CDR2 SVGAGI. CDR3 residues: CASSTGGGNTIYF. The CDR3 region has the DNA TGTGCCAGCAGTACGGGGGGCGGAAACACCATATATTTT.

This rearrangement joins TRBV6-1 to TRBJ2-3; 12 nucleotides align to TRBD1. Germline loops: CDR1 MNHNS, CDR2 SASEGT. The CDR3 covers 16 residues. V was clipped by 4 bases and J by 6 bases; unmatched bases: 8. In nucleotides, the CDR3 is TGTGCCAGCAGTGCCCGCGACGGGACAGGGGGCGATACGCAGTATTTT. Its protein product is CASSARDGTGGDTQYF.

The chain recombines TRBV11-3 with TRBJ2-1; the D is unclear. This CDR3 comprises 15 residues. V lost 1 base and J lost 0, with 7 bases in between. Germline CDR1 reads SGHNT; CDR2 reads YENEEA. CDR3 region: CASSLAGLSYNEQFF. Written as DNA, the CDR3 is TGTGCCAGCAGCTTAGCGGGTCTCTCCTACAATGAGCAGTTCTTC.

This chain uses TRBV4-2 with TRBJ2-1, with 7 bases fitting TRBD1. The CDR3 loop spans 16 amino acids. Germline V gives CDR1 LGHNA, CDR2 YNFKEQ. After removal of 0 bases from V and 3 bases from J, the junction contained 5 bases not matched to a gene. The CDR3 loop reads CASSQEDRSLYNEQFF. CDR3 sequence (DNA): TGTGCCAGCAGCCAAGAGGACAGGTCTCTCTACAATGAGCAGTTCTTC.